The sequence of this T cell receptor (beta chain) was determined in a study of T cells in Graves' hyperthyroidism and ophthalmopathy. Study-wide points: Blood also held most thyroid clonotypes expanded beyond 0.001. Stable hyperthyroidism and ophthalmopathy were separated using 13 V-J signatures.

TCR beta CDR3 sequences were amplified from RNA transcripts. When the TCR CDR3 underwent first-round RT-PCR, the HTBI primer set was used. TCRdb passed the multiplex PCR reads through MiXCR, listing each CDR3 protein once. Seen here are about 690,000 distinct CDR3 sequences, around 16% observed once, and the top ten hold around 15%. Uncontrolled infection, other autoimmune disease, pregnancy or lactation disqualified patients from enrolment. This clonotype was counted only a few times. Its antigen is undetermined. Trimming took 1 base from V and 6 from J, leaving 7 bases between them. The CDR3 loop spans 13 amino acids.

The sequence derives from a middle-aged man with Graves' hyperthyroidism. The V gene is TRBV12-3 or TRBV12-4, the J gene TRBJ1-5; D ambiguous. The sample comprised blood. CDR3 DNA: TGTGCCAGCAGTTTAGGGCAGGTTCAGCCCCAGCATTTT. Protein: CASSLGQVQPQHF.